This T cell receptor (beta chain) is from a study of neurological immune-mediated disorders (dated by TCRdb to the late 2010s). With regard to the full study: Peripheral blood TCR-beta repertoires from HTLV-I-associated myelopathy (HAM/TSP) patients, multiple sclerosis patients and healthy controls were compared by UMI-based sequencing. The approximately 110 TCR-beta libraries included longitudinal samples, technical triplicates and paired sorted CD4+ and CD8+ T-cell subsets alongside PBMC samples. Of the approximately 66 subjects in the cohort, around 15 were HAM/TSP patients, some 34 were multiple sclerosis patients, and approximately 20 were healthy controls.

Overall results and qualifications from the work: TCR clonal expansion was highest in HAM/TSP patients and lowest in MS patients, with MS patients falling below even healthy controls. Across subjects, expanded clones never shared an identical CDR3 amino acid sequence, which suggests that the TCR-beta repertoires in every group were private.

cDNA synthesis used template-switch 5'RACE with a primer carrying a 10-nucleotide random unique molecular identifier tagging each TCR transcript. Every sequencing run covered 15-18 subjects and yielded more than 160 million TCR-beta sequences. The RNeasy kit was used for extraction of total RNA. The KAPA Real-time Library Amplification kit was used to amplify TCR-beta VDJ regions with primers for the TCR constant region and the 5'RACE anchor. Sample indexes and Illumina adaptors were added in a first PCR, and a second PCR then increased library yield. After Ampure bead purification, the TCR product of roughly 650 bp was size-selected on a 2% E-gel SizeSelection system. Before pooling, library quality was checked on a Bioanalyzer, concentration was measured with Qubit, and libraries were quantified with the Kapa Library Quantification kit. Libraries were sequenced paired-end 2 x 150 bp on an Illumina HiSeq 2500. To increase sequence diversity, 25-30% phiX was spiked into each library pool. The authors' analysis ran thus. Quality-filtered reads were processed with the UMI-based MiGEC pipeline, and over 90% of raw TCR sequences were removed by the MiGEC pipeline during error correction. VDJ genes were aligned to IMGT germline references, and each clonotype was defined by a unique CDR3 amino acid sequence together with V-J genes. Clonal expansion, Shannon diversity, and CDR3 relatedness (CalcPairwiseDistances, ClusterSamples) were evaluated with VDJtools, and phylogenetic trees were built with CLCbio workbench. Expanded clones were defined as having at least 8 unique UMIs, based on coefficient-of-variation modelling across technical triplicates. TCRdb's own reprocessing of the public reads used fastp at Q25 and MiXCR and kept productive beta chains. Records with the same CDR3 protein are collapsed into one entry carrying the most frequent genes and DNA. For this entry, the V and J calls and clone size follow TCRdb and not the study's own pipeline. This sample is represented by approximately 30,000 distinct CDR3 sequences; around 21% of them were singletons. 16% of the sample is held by the ten biggest clonotypes.

The healthy controls were volunteers from a blood bank in Maryland, USA. Unsorted PBMC libraries were generated from 2 million PBMCs stored in RNAlater at -80 °C until RNA extraction. PBMCs were separated from peripheral blood using Ficoll-Hypaque density gradient centrifugation and then cryopreserved in liquid nitrogen. V has 4 bases trimmed and J has 4 bases trimmed; junction bases matching no gene number 7. From cysteine to phenylalanine, the CDR3 is 14 amino acids long. The read is trimmed to its CDR3 DNA, 42 bases read in frame from base 1. The germline V gene provides CDR1 SQVTM and CDR2 ANQGSEA. This clonotype came up many times. Its antigen remains unidentified. The input lacks base qualities; no much larger clone sits a single base away.

The chain is made from TRBV29-1 and TRBJ2-5; 9 of the junction bases match TRBD1. The sequenced sample consisted of PBMCs. The clonotype comes from a woman aged 55-70 years in good health. At the DNA level, the sequence is TGCAGCGTTGTTAAGGACAGGGGTGGAGAGACCCAGTACTTC. This sequence encodes CSVVKDRGGETQYF.